Listed below are T cell receptor beta chains from one sample, sequenced in a study of OX40 agonist ivuxolimab in advanced cancers. TCRdb's copy holds only in-frame clones and misses some; the assay was immunoSEQ multiplex PCR. The table has approximately 49,000 clones, roughly 84% seen once. This specimen consisted of CD4+ or CD8+ T cells sorted from blood, obtained in a trial of the OX40 agonist ivuxolimab. The receptors were sampled from an adult with an advanced solid tumor such as melanoma, head and neck, liver or kidney cancer. Both conserved end residues are part of each CDR3. The D gene is left open where the match is weak.

d_gene: .; j_gene: TRBJ1-1; v_gene: TRBV15; CDR3aa: CATSRDRGRVTEAFF; CDR3nt: TGTGCCACCAGCAGAGATAGAGGCAGGGTCACTGAAGCTTTCTTT
d_gene: .; j_gene: TRBJ2-5; v_gene: TRBV27; CDR3aa: CASSWSKRETQYF; CDR3nt: TGTGCCAGCAGTTGGAGCAAACGGGAGACCCAGTACTTC
d_gene: .; j_gene: TRBJ1-5; v_gene: TRBV19; CDR3aa: CASSMAGGNQPQHF; CDR3nt: TGTGCCAGTAGTATGGCGGGTGGGAATCAGCCCCAGCATTTT
d_gene: TRBD1; j_gene: TRBJ2-7; v_gene: TRBV5-1; CDR3aa: CASSLLTGGAYEQYF; CDR3nt: TGCGCCAGCAGCTTGTTAACAGGGGGCGCCTACGAGCAGTACTTC
d_gene: TRBD1; j_gene: TRBJ1-5; v_gene: TRBV10-2; CDR3aa: CASGRTGPYSNQPQHF; CDR3nt: TGCGCCAGTGGAAGGACAGGGCCTTATAGCAATCAGCCCCAGCATTTT
d_gene: .; j_gene: TRBJ1-1; v_gene: TRBV6-6; CDR3aa: CASSKQANTEAFF; CDR3nt: TGTGCCAGCAGTAAACAGGCGAACACTGAAGCTTTCTTT
d_gene: .; j_gene: TRBJ2-1; v_gene: TRBV7-3; CDR3aa: CASSSSSYNEQFF; CDR3nt: TGTGCCAGCAGCTCGAGCTCCTACAATGAGCAGTTCTTC
d_gene: .; j_gene: TRBJ1-1; v_gene: TRBV6-1; CDR3aa: CASSEGQGEAFF; CDR3nt: TGTGCCAGCAGTGAGGGTCAGGGGGAAGCTTTCTTT
d_gene: .; j_gene: TRBJ2-7; v_gene: TRBV27; CDR3aa: CASSAGPSYEQYF; CDR3nt: TGTGCCAGCAGTGCCGGGCCCTCCTACGAGCAGTACTTC
d_gene: .; j_gene: TRBJ1-1; v_gene: TRBV19; CDR3aa: CASTTEGFRGPRTEAFF; CDR3nt: TGTGCCAGTACTACAGAGGGATTCAGGGGACCAAGGACTGAAGCTTTCTTT
d_gene: .; j_gene: TRBJ2-3; v_gene: TRBV2; CDR3aa: CASSAGIEDTQYF; CDR3nt: TGTGCCAGCAGTGCCGGGATTGAAGATACGCAGTATTTT